The 14 T cell receptor beta chains listed next were all sequenced from one sample in a study of blood T cells in healthy people across ages (dated by TCRdb to between 2014 and 2016). Library construction relied on 5' RACE. Sequencer: Illumina HiSeq 2500. A second PCR of about 7 to 12 cycles was run with a J-beta primer mix and a sample-barcoded 5' primer. TCRdb's own reprocessing of the public reads used fastp at Q25 and MiXCR and kept productive beta chains. Rows are unified per CDR3 protein, each entry keeping the most common DNA and genes. The sample data list 1.5 million to 2 million distinct CDR3 sequences, and 28% of these were observed just once. The ten largest clones take up about 8% of the sample. Material: blood. Every receptor here comes from a woman aged 25-40 years in good health.

Remarks on this clonotype: A clone one base away is much larger, so this may be a read error. The chain employs TRBV7-9 and TRBJ2-7; 7 bases are a match to TRBD1. This CDR3 contains 14 residues. CDR1 and CDR2 from the germline V gene are SEHNR and FQNEAQ (reference sequence). The junction had 7 bases not matched to a gene; V was cut back by 5 bases and J by 3 bases. This CDR3 is CASSLDRECYEQYF. As DNA, the CDR3 is TGTGCCAGCAGCCTCGACAGGGAATGCTACGAGCAGTACTTC.

This chain joins TRBV27 and TRBJ2-1; 13 bases map to TRBD2. This CDR3 has 18 residues. V lost 6 bases to trimming and J lost 1 base; unmatched junction nucleotides: 9. Germline lookup yields CDR1 MNHEY and CDR2 SMNVEV (reference sequence). Here the CDR3 DNA reads TGTGCCAGCAGCCCCCGGACTAGCGGGAGACGGTCCTACAATGAGCAGTTCTTC. The encoded protein is CASSPRTSGRRSYNEQFF.

This clonotype showed up many times. The chain has TRBV10-1 and TRBJ2-7, with 8 bases matching TRBD2. Germline CDR1 WNHNN, CDR2 SYGVQD (reference sequence). J gave up 3 bases and V 5 bases, and 12 bases lay outside the gene matches. The length of the CDR3 is 16 residues. CDR3 residues: CASSSGTAGANYEQYF. DNA for the CDR3: TGCGCCAGCAGTTCTGGTACAGCGGGAGCCAACTACGAGCAGTACTTC.

In this sample, this clonotype turned up many times. This sequence joins TRBV29-1 and TRBJ2-7; perhaps TRBD1 as D (5 bases). Germline assignment: CDR1 SQVTM and CDR2 ANQGSEA. Trimming pared 6 bases from V and 2 bases from J, leaving 8 bases between. The CDR3 length is 11 residues. Written as DNA, the CDR3 is TGCAGCGTCGGACACACCTACGAGCAGTACTTC. Translation gives CSVGHTYEQYF.

This chain connects TRBV5-1 to TRBJ1-2, with D hard to call. The V and J ends lost 0 bases and 8 bases respectively, with 14 bases between them. Germline V lookup: CDR1 SGHRS, CDR2 YFSETQ. CDR3 length equals 14 residues. CDR3 residues: CASSLAGSPEGYTF. CDR3 nucleotides: TGCGCCAGCAGCTTGGCTGGTAGCCCAGAGGGCTACACCTTC.

The rearrangement joins TRBV5-1 to TRBJ1-2; possible D gene TRBD1, 5 bases. Per germline, CDR1 SGHRS and CDR2 YFSETQ. V was shortened by 5 bases and J by 2 bases, with 13 bases between the two germline ends. This CDR3 contains 14 residues. CDR3 amino acids: CASRMEGWNYGYTF. The CDR3 DNA sequence: TGCGCCAGCAGGATGGAGGGGTGGAACTATGGCTACACCTTC.

The chain combines TRBV20-1 with TRBJ2-3; the D gene is possibly TRBD2 (5 bases). The germline V gene encodes CDR1 DFQATT and CDR2 SNEGSKA (reference sequence). This CDR3 has 11 amino acids. The CDR3 DNA is TGCAGGACGGGGAACACAGATACGCAGTATTTT. It is translated as CRTGNTDTQYF.

V is TRBV4-3 and J is TRBJ2-2; 8 bases agree with TRBD2. Trimming took 3 bases from V and 4 from J; bases not matched to a gene: 4. The CDR3 consists of 15 residues. The germline gives CDR1 LGHNA, CDR2 YSLEER. CDR3 DNA sequence: TGCGCCAGCAGCCAGGAGAGCGGGGGCACCGGGGAGCTGTTTTTT. Protein product: CASSQESGGTGELFF.

A few counts support this clonotype. The chain joins TRBV7-9 to TRBJ2-1, with TRBD2 identical over 11 bases. The CDR3 is 14 amino acids. Germline values: CDR1 SEHNR, CDR2 FQNEAQ (reference sequence). J gave up 7 bases and V 5 bases, and 4 bases lay outside the gene matches. CDR3 residues: CASSQTSGANEQFF. For the CDR3, the DNA is TGTGCCAGCAGCCAGACTAGCGGGGCGAATGAGCAGTTCTTC. Drawing the rest from reference TRBV7-9 and TRBJ2-1, the complete variable domain is DTGVSQNPRHKITKRGQNVTFRCDPISEHNRLYWYRQTLGQGPEFLTYFQNEAQLEKSRLLSDRFSAERPKGSFSTLEIQRTEQGDSAMYLCASSQTSGANEQFFGPGTRLTVL.

Of note for this clonotype: A read error may explain this, as a much larger clone is one base away. V usage is TRBV29-1 and J usage is TRBJ2-5; D is uncertain. Judging by the DNA end, TRBJ2-7 fits better; the J call may be wrong. The CDR3 spans 11 residues. Germline V gene sequence: CDR1 SQVTM, CDR2 ANQGSEA. The chain's CDR3 is CSVDVGSEQYF. Here the CDR3 DNA reads TGCAGCGTTGATGTAGGGTCCGAGCAGTACTTC.

This clonotype was recorded a few times. The chain carries TRBV20-1 and TRBJ2-7; 14 bases match TRBD2. V shed 2 bases, J shed 2 bases, and the junction held 5 bases outside the gene matches. The CDR3 sequence is 16 residues long. Germline V gene data show CDR1 as DFQATT and CDR2 as SNEGSKA (reference sequence). The DNA for the CDR3 is TGCAGTGCTAGAAAGTGGACTAGCGGGAGGACCTACGAGCAGTACTTC. Its protein is CSARKWTSGRTYEQYF.

This clonotype has just a few counts. The chain carries TRBV14 and TRBJ1-2; D unresolved. The CDR3 sequence is 18 residues long. Germline V gives CDR1 SGHDN, CDR2 FVKESK. The V gene lost 1 base and the J gene lost 0 bases, with 18 bases spanning the gap. CDR3 sequence: CASSQASSSGRTNYGYTF. CDR3 DNA sequence: TGTGCCAGCAGCCAAGCGAGTTCCTCCGGCAGAACTAACTATGGCTACACCTTC.

There are many counts of this clonotype. J is TRBJ2-1 and V is TRBV7-8; possibly TRBD2 for D (5 bases). The CDR3 runs 13 residues. V was clipped by 5 bases and J by 7 bases, with 12 bases between them. Germline lookup yields CDR1 SGHVS and CDR2 FQNEAQ. CDR3 coding DNA: TGTGCCAGCAGCCCTTGGACTGTTAATGAGCAGTTCTTC. Translated: CASSPWTVNEQFF.

Notes on this clonotype: The junction differs from germline at one of its ends, possibly a read error. This chain uses TRBV10-1 with TRBJ2-1, with D perhaps being TRBD1 or TRBD2 (5 bases each). The length of the CDR3 is 13 residues. Germline CDR1 WNHNN, CDR2 SYGVQD (reference sequence). CDR3 residues: CATASGPNNEQFF. Written as DNA, the CDR3 is TGCGCCACCGCCTCGGGACCAAACAATGAACAGTTCTTC.